This record concerns one TCR beta chain sequence. This sample stems from a study of blood T cell repertoires in COVID-19. Whole-study context: Symptom resolution, clearance, or two negative PCRs marked donors in Cohort 3 as recovered. Sources were T cells, B-cell-depleted T cells, or PBMCs; the material itself was cDNA or gDNA.

Enrollees, roughly 18 to 89 years old, lived in 24 US areas. Clones were sequenced by immunoSEQ multiplex PCR, and TCRdb holds only the in-frame ones, with some missing. The sample lists around 290,000 clones, around 90% occurring once. The receptor's source is a woman aged 60 to 75 in a cohort exposed to, infected with or recovered from COVID-19 (not recorded which). Specimen: PBMCs or T cells enriched from blood (not recorded which).

The CDR3 coding sequence is TGTGCCAGCTCACTTATGTCAGATACGCAGTATTTT. Protein sequence: CASSLMSDTQYF. V usage is TRBV18 and J usage is TRBJ2-3; no clear D gene. Germline V gives CDR1 KGHSH, CDR2 LQKENI. V was pared by 4 bases and J by 4 bases, with 6 bases between. The CDR3 has 12 residues. The whole variable domain, filled in from reference TRBV18 and TRBJ2-3, reads NAGVMQNPRHLVRRRGQEARLRCSPMKGHSHVYWYRQLPEEGLKFMVYLQKENIIDESGMPKERFSAEFPKEGPSILRIQQVVRGDSAAYFCASSLMSDTQYFGPGTRLTVL.